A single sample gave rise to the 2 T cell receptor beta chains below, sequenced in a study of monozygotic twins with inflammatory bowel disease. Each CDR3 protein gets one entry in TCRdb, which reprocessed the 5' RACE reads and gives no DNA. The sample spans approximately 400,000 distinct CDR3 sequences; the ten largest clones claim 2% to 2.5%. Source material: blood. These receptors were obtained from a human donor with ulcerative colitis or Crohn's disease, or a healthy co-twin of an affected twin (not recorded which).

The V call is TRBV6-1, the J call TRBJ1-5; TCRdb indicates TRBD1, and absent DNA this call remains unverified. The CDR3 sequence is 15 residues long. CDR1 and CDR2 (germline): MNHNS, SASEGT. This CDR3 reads CASRPDRGVNQPQHF.

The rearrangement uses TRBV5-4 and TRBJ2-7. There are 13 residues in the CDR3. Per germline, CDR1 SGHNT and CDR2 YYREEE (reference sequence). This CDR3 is CASSRPDDHEQYF.